This TCR beta chain was retrieved from a study of T cell clonotyping in hematopoietic cell transplantation. In germline, CDR1 is WNHNN, CDR2 SYGVQD (reference sequence). The CDR3 loop spans 14 amino acids. The junction had 6 bases not matched to a gene; V was cut back by 8 bases and J by 4 bases. Produced via immunoSEQ multiplex PCR; TCRdb's table is partial and in-frame only. This sample has roughly 49,000 clones, with over 75% found just once. The time point here: recipient sample about 28 days before transplant, after cytoreduction. This sequence originates from a man between 60 and 75 years old with biphenotypic leukemia. Some clones in this sample may be carry-over from other donors' samples. The V and J genes are TRBV10-1 and TRBJ2-2; 8 bases align to TRBD2. The input for sequencing was peripheral blood mononuclear cells, taken before stem cell transplant. The CDR3 DNA is TGCGCCAGCTCGAGTGGGACTAGCACCGGGGAGCTGTTTTTT. Residues: CASSSGTSTGELFF.